This TCR beta chain was sequenced during a study of CD8 T cells in ankylosing spondylitis. Whole-study findings and limits: It appeared that ankylosing spondylitis blood was characterized by a TCR beta motif of under ten highly homologous variants.

In the case of this clonotype: Its target is unknown.

Trimming took off 0 bases at V and 5 bases at J, with 9 bases between the two ends. The CDR3 extends over 14 amino acids. Looked up from germline, CDR1 is SGHRS and CDR2 is YFSETQ. The TCR beta libraries were generated through quantitative 5'-RACE incorporating molecular barcodes. TCRdb ran MiXCR on the 5' RACE reads and lists one entry per CDR3 protein. This sample has roughly 440,000 distinct CDR3 sequences, with roughly a sixth found just once. Sequenced input: blood, either unsorted or a sorted T cell fraction (not recorded which). The source of this sequence is a male donor with ankylosing spondylitis. The rearrangement joins TRBV5-1 to TRBJ2-1; no clear D gene. The DNA of the CDR3 is TGCGCCAGCAGCTTGGGAGACGCCCACAATGAGCAGTTCTTC. Translating it yields CASSLGDAHNEQFF.